This entry lists 19 T cell receptor beta chains sequenced from one sample in a study of Graves' ophthalmopathy and Graves' hyperthyroidism. Amplified material comprised TCR beta CDR3 regions derived from RNA transcripts. HTBI primers served in a first-round RT-PCR, which a second-round multiplex PCR followed. TCRdb redid the calling of the multiplex PCR reads with MiXCR, one entry per CDR3 protein. This table has about 400,000 distinct CDR3 sequences, 18% appearing once. Sequencing was performed on peripheral blood. All receptors derive from a woman aged 18-35 years with Graves' ophthalmopathy.

This clonotype was seen at least ten times. The gene calls are TRBV29-1 and TRBJ2-4, with 7 positions matching TRBD1. Germline trimming cut 6 bases from V and 0 bases from J; bases unmatched to any gene: 8. CDR3 size: 15 residues. Germline CDR1 SQVTM, CDR2 ANQGSEA. As DNA, the CDR3 is TGCAGCGTCGCCGACAGGGTTGGAGCCAAAAACATTCAGTACTTC. It encodes CSVADRVGAKNIQYF.

This clonotype was picked up many times. The rearrangement uses TRBV6-2 or TRBV6-3 and TRBJ1-1; D remains ambiguous. Trimming took 2 bases from V and 2 from J, leaving 12 bases between them. Germline-derived CDR1 and CDR2 are MNHEY and SVGEGT. The CDR3 spans 15 residues. The CDR3 DNA reads TGTGCCAGCAGTTACGGGTACAGCCCAAACACTGAAGCTTTCTTT. Protein: CASSYGYSPNTEAFF.

This clonotype was counted many times. This rearrangement joins TRBV7-2 to TRBJ1-6; D uncertain. V was cut by 5 bases and J by 0 bases, with 11 bases left in between. From germline, CDR1 is SGHTA and CDR2 FQGNSA. The CDR3 has 16 amino acids. CDR3 nucleotide sequence: TGTGCCAGCAGCCCTTGGTCCAGCTCCTATAATTCACCCCTCCACTTT. It encodes CASSPWSSSYNSPLHF.

Many counts were recorded for this clonotype. This chain connects TRBV10-3 to TRBJ2-5; 9 bases are a match to TRBD1. The CDR3 extends over 13 amino acids. J lost 5 bases, V lost 7 bases, and 5 bases had no gene match. CDR1 and CDR2 (germline): ENHRY, SYGVKD. In DNA form, the CDR3 reads TGTGCCATCACTTGGGACAGGGAGGAGACCCAGTACTTC. It yields the protein CAITWDREETQYF.

The table lists this clonotype with many counts. This CDR3 is CASSQIEAVGNTIYF. The CDR3, as DNA: TGCGCCAGCAGCCAAATCGAGGCGGTTGGAAACACCATATATTTT. This chain connects TRBV4-1 to TRBJ1-3, with D unresolved. The CDR3 contains 15 residues. From germline, CDR1 is MGHRA and CDR2 YSYEKL. Trimming cost V 2 bases and J 3 bases, with 11 bases left between them.

This clonotype was found many times. The chain employs TRBV7-2 and TRBJ1-1; possibly TRBD1 for D (5 bases). This CDR3 has 14 amino acids. CDR1 is SGHTA and CDR2 is FQGNSA in the germline V gene. The V end lost 5 bases, the J end lost 4 bases, and 14 bases lay between the germline ends. The CDR3 nucleotides read TGTGCCAGCAGCCAAACTGGGGGGGTCACTGAAGCTTTCTTT. This sequence encodes CASSQTGGVTEAFF.

This clonotype was found many times. The chain combines TRBV15 with TRBJ2-5; unclear D gene. There are 14 residues in the CDR3. V was pared by 4 bases and J by 4 bases, with 13 bases between. Germline V gene lookup returns CDR1 LNHNV and CDR2 YYDKDF (reference sequence). Here the CDR3 reads CATSNSTEPETQYF. As DNA, the CDR3 is TGTGCCACCAGCAACTCGACGGAGCCAGAGACCCAGTACTTC.

CDR3 DNA sequence: TGTGCCAGTAGTACCTCCGGGTTCGCCTATGGCTACACCTTC. It is translated as CASSTSGFAYGYTF. J is TRBJ1-2 and V is TRBV19; D call uncertain. Germline loops: CDR1 LNHDA, CDR2 SQIVND (reference sequence). The CDR3 consists of 14 residues. V lost 4 bases to trimming and J lost 4 bases, with 13 bases between them.

This clonotype was recorded at least ten times. J is TRBJ2-2 and V is TRBV5-4; 8 nucleotides align to TRBD2. Germline V gene data show CDR1 as SGHNT and CDR2 as YYREEE (reference sequence). Losses at the gene ends were 4 bases for V and 6 bases for J; bases not matched to a gene: 11. CDR3 length equals 16 residues. This chain's CDR3 is CASSPGGRASSGELFF. DNA of the CDR3: TGTGCCAGCAGCCCGGGAGGGAGGGCCTCGTCCGGGGAGCTGTTTTTT.

This clonotype was counted many times. CDR3 protein: CASSENRNTEAFF. The CDR3 DNA reads as TGCGCCAGCAGTGAGAACAGGAACACTGAAGCTTTCTTT. V gene TRBV10-2 combines with J gene TRBJ1-1; D ambiguous. CDR1 is WSHSY and CDR2 is SAAADI in the germline V gene. The ends were cut back, 2 bases at V and 1 base at J, with 5 bases in the middle. This CDR3 has 13 residues.

This clonotype was counted a few times. The chain combines TRBV19 with TRBJ1-1; no clear D. This CDR3 is built from 14 residues. Germline values: CDR1 LNHDA, CDR2 SQIVND (reference sequence). The V end was cut by 7 bases, the J end by 1 base, with 13 bases between. The CDR3 sequence: CASTPVSGNTEAFF. DNA of the CDR3: TGTGCCAGTACCCCTGTCTCGGGGAACACTGAAGCTTTCTTT.

This clonotype has a count of ten or more. This chain links TRBV4-2 with TRBJ1-3, with 7 nucleotides matching TRBD1. The trim removed 4 bases at V and 0 bases at J, leaving 6 bases unmatched. This CDR3 contains 16 residues. Germline assignment: CDR1 LGHNA and CDR2 YNFKEQ. CDR3 in DNA: TGTGCCAGCAGCCTACGGGACAGCCTCTCTGGAAACACCATATATTTT. It translates to CASSLRDSLSGNTIYF.

A few counts support this clonotype. The rearrangement joins TRBV7-2 to TRBJ2-5; the D is unclear. This CDR3 comprises 15 residues. V was shortened by 5 bases and J by 4 bases, with 17 bases between the two germline ends. CDR1 and CDR2 from the germline V gene are SGHTA and FQGNSA. CDR3 protein: CASSAPGRITETQYF. The CDR3 region has the DNA TGTGCCAGCAGCGCCCCCGGACGGATCACAGAGACCCAGTACTTC.

The rearrangement links TRBV27 to TRBJ1-3; possible D gene TRBD1, 5 bases. The CDR3 is made up of 13 amino acids. Germline-derived CDR1 and CDR2 are MNHEY and SMNVEV (reference sequence). The V end lost 3 bases, the J end lost 6 bases, and 9 bases lay between the germline ends. The CDR3 is CASSFRDSNTIYF. CDR3 in DNA: TGTGCCAGCAGTTTCCGGGACTCAAACACCATATATTTT.

This clonotype was seen a few times. V gene TRBV12-3 or TRBV12-4 combines with J gene TRBJ2-7, with 9 bases that match TRBD1. This CDR3 is built from 16 residues. J was trimmed by 4 bases and V by 1 base; bases with no gene match: 8. The CDR3 protein is CASSLGGQGASYEQYF. The CDR3 DNA reads TGTGCCAGCAGTTTAGGGGGACAGGGAGCGTCTTACGAGCAGTACTTC.

Many counts were recorded for this clonotype. Just one base apart from a much larger clone, this may be a read error. V usage is TRBV6-1 and J usage is TRBJ1-1, with D possibly being TRBD1 (6 bases). There are 15 residues in the CDR3. The germline gives CDR1 MNHNS, CDR2 SASEGT. The V end lost 2 bases, the J end lost 4 bases, and 14 bases lay between the germline ends. The CDR3 DNA is TGTGCCAGCAGTGAAAACGGGGGGCCGAGCACTGAAGCTTTCTTT. Protein product: CASSENGGPSTEAFF.

This clonotype was counted many times. The rearrangement links TRBV27 to TRBJ1-1; tentatively, D is TRBD1 (5 bases). Germline assignment: CDR1 MNHEY and CDR2 SMNVEV (reference sequence). This CDR3 contains 15 residues. V dropped 5 bases and J dropped 0 bases, with 13 bases sitting between them. CDR3 nucleotide sequence: TGTGCCAGCAGTGAGACTGGGGGGGTGAACACTGAAGCTTTCTTT. Translated, it gives CASSETGGVNTEAFF.

The J gene is TRBJ1-1, the V gene TRBV20-1; possible D gene TRBD1, 5 bases. Germline-derived CDR1 and CDR2 are DFQATT and SNEGSKA (reference sequence). This CDR3 has 14 residues. Trimming shortened V by 3 bases and J by 1 base, and 12 bases separated the two germline ends. CDR3 DNA sequence: TGCAGTGCTAGTGTACCGGGACGGAACACTGAAGCTTTCTTT. It translates to CSASVPGRNTEAFF.

This chain connects TRBV27 to TRBJ1-1; D gene uncertain. CDR1 and CDR2 from the germline V gene are MNHEY and SMNVEV (reference sequence). Trimming cost V 9 bases and J 9 bases, with 11 bases left between them. The CDR3 runs 10 residues. CDR3 amino acids: CASGIYQAFF. DNA of the CDR3: TGTGCCAGTGGGATTTATCAAGCTTTCTTT.